Below are 26 T cell receptor beta chains sequenced from a single sample in a study of radiotherapy plus CTLA-4 blockade in lung cancer. Assay: immunoSEQ multiplex PCR; the TCRdb copy retains only in-frame clones and omits some. Of 70,000 to 90,000 clones in the sample, more than 80% were seen once. The starting material was peripheral blood, obtained from a patient treated with radiotherapy plus ipilimumab. These receptor sequences come from a human donor with non-small cell lung cancer who had stable disease on radiotherapy plus ipilimumab.

The V and J genes are TRBV2 and TRBJ2-2; TRBD2 matches at 13 bases. CDR3 length equals 16 residues. Trimming cost V 5 bases and J 4 bases; bases outside gene matches: 4. Germline-derived CDR1 and CDR2 are SNHLY and FYNNEI. Written as DNA, the CDR3 is TGTGCCAGCAGTTGGACTAGCGGGAGCTTCACCGGGGAGCTGTTTTTT. It is translated as CASSWTSGSFTGELFF.

The gene calls are TRBV5-4 and TRBJ2-1; D not certain. The germline CDR1 and CDR2 sequences are SGHNT and YYREEE (reference sequence). The CDR3 extends over 15 amino acids. V was shortened by 2 bases and J by 1 base, with 10 bases between the two germline ends. Here the CDR3 DNA reads TGTGCCAGCAGCTTCGGACGGCAATCCTACAATGAGCAGTTCTTC. The encoded protein is CASSFGRQSYNEQFF.

This clone was picked up one time. The rearrangement uses TRBV27 and TRBJ2-1; D not resolved. Germline-derived CDR1 and CDR2 are MNHEY and SMNVEV (reference sequence). CDR3 size: 11 residues. Deletions cut 7 bases from V and 7 bases from J, with 8 bases between. The CDR3 spells CASKGWNEQFF. CDR3 sequence (DNA): TGTGCCAGCAAAGGGTGGAATGAGCAGTTCTTC.

This chain joins TRBV19 and TRBJ1-4, with D unclear. Per germline, CDR1 LNHDA and CDR2 SQIVND (reference sequence). The V gene lost 3 bases and the J gene lost 8 bases, with 4 bases spanning the gap. This CDR3 contains 11 residues. For the CDR3, the DNA is TGTGCCAGTAGTATCAAGGAAAAACTGTTTTTT. Its translation is CASSIKEKLFF.

The gene calls are TRBV28 and TRBJ2-1; 12 nucleotides match TRBD2. The CDR3 has 17 amino acids. V shed 6 bases and J 10 bases; nucleotides not matched to a gene: 16. Germline V gene sequence: CDR1 MDHEN, CDR2 SYDVKM. The CDR3 loop reads CASSSPPSSGRAREQFF. The CDR3 DNA is TGTGCCAGCAGCTCCCCCCCATCTAGCGGGAGGGCCCGCGAGCAGTTCTTC.

The rearrangement joins TRBV19 to TRBJ1-2; 8 bases map to TRBD1. This CDR3 has 16 amino acids. V lost 8 bases and J lost 0; bases outside the gene matches: 11. The germline gives CDR1 LNHDA, CDR2 SQIVND (reference sequence). The CDR3 is CASCISHRGTNYGYTF. The CDR3 coding sequence is TGTGCCAGTTGCATCTCCCACAGGGGGACTAACTATGGCTACACCTTC.

The V gene is TRBV9, the J gene TRBJ2-7, with TRBD2 matching over 8 bases. The CDR3 runs 13 residues. Germline loops: CDR1 SGDLS, CDR2 YYNGEE. The V segment lost 4 bases and the J segment 5 bases; nucleotides outside the gene matches: 5. This CDR3 is CASSSRGGNEQYF. In DNA form, the CDR3 reads TGTGCCAGCAGCAGTCGGGGGGGAAACGAGCAGTACTTC.

The chain uses TRBV28 and TRBJ2-1; possibly TRBD1 or TRBD2 for D (6 bases each). The germline V and J ends were trimmed by 4 bases and 7 bases, with 20 bases remaining between them. The CDR3 is 16 amino acids. In germline, CDR1 is MDHEN, CDR2 SYDVKM. In nucleotides, the CDR3 is TGTGCCAGCAGTTCTTTCTCCGGGGGCAGTGGAAATGAGCAGTTCTTC. This codes for CASSSFSGGSGNEQFF.

V gene TRBV28 combines with J gene TRBJ1-4; D unclear. Trimming took 5 bases from V and 8 from J, leaving 18 bases between them. The CDR3 covers 15 residues. Germline V gene data show CDR1 as MDHEN and CDR2 as SYDVKM. CDR3 in amino acids: CASSPPGARREKLFF. CDR3 coding DNA: TGTGCCAGCAGTCCCCCGGGAGCCCGCAGGGAAAAACTGTTTTTT.

This rearrangement joins TRBV5-1 to TRBJ2-3; D may be TRBD2 (7 bases). Germline-derived CDR1 and CDR2 are SGHRS and YFSETQ. The V end lost 4 bases, the J end lost 3 bases, and 15 bases lay between the germline ends. The CDR3 sequence is 15 residues long. CDR3 nucleotides: TGCGCCAGCAGCAGGGGGGGTGCGGCGACAGATACGCAGTATTTT. As protein: CASSRGGAATDTQYF.

The chain carries TRBV5-1 and TRBJ2-7; 7 bases match TRBD1. The CDR3 consists of 14 residues. CDR1 is SGHRS and CDR2 is YFSETQ in the germline V gene. V dropped 4 bases and J dropped 2; count of bases not matched to a gene: 6. The CDR3 is CASSVSGTAYEQYF. The CDR3, as DNA: TGCGCCAGCAGCGTCTCCGGGACAGCCTACGAGCAGTACTTC.

This chain uses TRBV11-2 with TRBJ1-5; no clear D gene. The CDR3 length is 15 residues. Trimming pared 3 bases from V and 0 bases from J, leaving 9 bases between. Germline V gene sequence: CDR1 SGHAT, CDR2 FQNNGV. The CDR3 protein is CASSFGAYSNQPQHF. The CDR3 DNA reads as TGTGCCAGCAGCTTTGGAGCTTATAGCAATCAGCCCCAGCATTTT.

This clone appeared once. V usage is TRBV2 and J usage is TRBJ1-6; D is perhaps TRBD1 (5 bases). Germline V gene data show CDR1 as SNHLY and CDR2 as FYNNEI. There are 16 residues in the CDR3. Trimming pared 2 bases from V and 10 bases from J, leaving 18 bases between. DNA of the CDR3: TGTGCCAGCAGTGAATCTTCTGGGGGTCCTAGGTCACCCCTCCACTTT. Translating it yields CASSESSGGPRSPLHF.

This clone was seen a few times. The chain combines TRBV7-2 with TRBJ1-1; D is unclear. Trimming left V 4 bases short and J 6 bases short, with 12 bases between. Germline V gene sequence: CDR1 SGHTA, CDR2 FQGNSA. This CDR3 contains 13 residues. The CDR3 nucleotides are TGTGCCAGCAGCTCCCCGGGTAGGCCTGAAGCTTTCTTT. Translated: CASSSPGRPEAFF. Using reference TRBV7-2 and TRBJ1-1 for the parts outside the CDR3, the full variable domain is GAGVSQSPSNKVTEKGKDVELRCDPISGHTALYWYRQSLGQGLEFLIYFQGNSAPDKSGLPSDRFSAERTGGSVSTLTIQRTQQEDSAVYLCASSSPGRPEAFFGQGTRLTVV.

The chain recombines TRBV11-2 with TRBJ2-1, with 7 bases matching TRBD2. V shed 5 bases and J 9 bases; nucleotides not matched to a gene: 7. This CDR3 is built from 13 residues. Germline V CDR1 and CDR2: SGHAT, FQNNGV. CDR3 in amino acids: CASSQAASGEQFF. The CDR3 DNA sequence: TGTGCCAGCAGCCAAGCCGCTAGCGGTGAGCAGTTCTTC.

The V and J genes are TRBV30 and TRBJ1-6, with 7 bases lining up with TRBD1. The germline V gene has CDR1 GTSNPN and CDR2 SVGIG (reference sequence). V shed 1 base and J 14 bases; nucleotides not matched to a gene: 8. The CDR3 has 13 residues. Here the CDR3 reads CAWSGRGGTALHF. CDR3 bases: TGTGCCTGGAGTGGCAGGGGGGGTACGGCCCTCCACTTT.

CDR3 coding DNA: TGCGCCAGCAGCTCGACTAGCGGGTTATACAATGAGCAGTTCTTC. This translates into CASSSTSGLYNEQFF. The rearrangement joins TRBV5-1 to TRBJ2-1, with TRBD2 matching over 10 bases. The junction had 4 bases not matched to a gene; V was cut back by 3 bases and J by 4 bases. The CDR3 spans 15 residues. Germline V lookup: CDR1 SGHRS, CDR2 YFSETQ.

This clone has more than one count but fewer than ten. The gene calls are TRBV10-2 and TRBJ1-1, with no clear D. The CDR3 sequence is 12 residues long. V was shortened by 5 bases and J by 5 bases, with 9 bases between the two germline ends. The V gene's germline CDR1 is WSHSY and CDR2 SAAADI. The CDR3 here is CASSRGETEAFF. CDR3 nucleotide sequence: TGCGCCAGCAGTCGGGGAGAGACTGAAGCTTTCTTT.

The V gene is TRBV5-4, the J gene TRBJ1-1; 11 nucleotides agree with TRBD1. Germline V gene data show CDR1 as SGHNT and CDR2 as YYREEE (reference sequence). This CDR3 has 17 amino acids. J lost 1 base, V lost 4 bases, and 9 bases had no gene match. CDR3 DNA: TGTGCCAGCAGCCCACCCGGGACAGGGGGAAAGAACACTGAAGCTTTCTTT. This codes for CASSPPGTGGKNTEAFF.

Note on this clone: This specimen includes other DNA sequences encoding the same CDR3. V is TRBV9 and J is TRBJ2-1; possibly TRBD2 for D (6 bases). The germline gives CDR1 SGDLS, CDR2 YYNGEE. The CDR3 loop spans 14 amino acids. V dropped 3 bases and J dropped 8 bases, with 15 bases sitting between them. CDR3 loop: CASSGLALGYEQFF. The CDR3 DNA reads as TGTGCCAGCAGCGGGCTAGCGCTTGGTTATGAGCAGTTCTTC.

The V gene is TRBV27, the J gene TRBJ2-6, with TRBD1 matching over 8 bases. Trimming took 4 bases from V and 2 from J; bases not matched to a gene: 10. Per the germline V gene, CDR1 is MNHEY and CDR2 is SMNVEV (reference sequence). This CDR3 has 18 residues. The DNA of the CDR3 is TGTGCCAGCAGTTCGACAGGGGAAATCGCGGCTGGGGCCAACGTCCTGACTTTC. It encodes CASSSTGEIAAGANVLTF.

This clone was seen a few times. The rearrangement links TRBV21-1 to TRBJ2-3; TRBD2 is taken as the D call from the table, unchecked against the DNA. TRBV21-1 is given as a pseudogene. This CDR3 contains 13 residues. The CDR3 protein is CASSISGTDTQYF. In DNA form, the CDR3 reads TGTGCCAGCAGCATCTCGGGTACAGATACGCAGTATTTT.

The rearrangement joins TRBV5-4 to TRBJ1-1, with a possible D match to TRBD1 (5 bases). This CDR3 contains 15 residues. Germline lookup yields CDR1 SGHNT and CDR2 YYREEE (reference sequence). V was shortened by 4 bases and J by 0 bases, with 13 bases between the two germline ends. The CDR3 DNA reads as TGTGCCAGCAGCCGGGGTCGGGGGTTGAACACTGAAGCTTTCTTT. The encoded protein is CASSRGRGLNTEAFF.

The chain links TRBV7-2 to TRBJ1-3, with D maybe TRBD1 (5 bases). Germline loops: CDR1 SGHTA, CDR2 FQGNSA. The CDR3 totals 15 residues. Trimming cost V 3 bases and J 4 bases, with 13 bases left between them. The CDR3 bases are TGTGCCAGCAGCTTTTCAGGGATCCACGGAAACACCATATATTTT. This encodes CASSFSGIHGNTIYF.

The V and J genes are TRBV11-1 and TRBJ1-4; D remains unclear. Trimming stripped 1 base from V and 6 bases from J, with 15 bases between. Germline V gene sequence: CDR1 SGHAT, CDR2 FQDESV (reference sequence). This CDR3 comprises 16 residues. CDR3 DNA sequence: TGTGCCAGCAGCTTAGAGGACTCCCGGTCGGATGAAAAACTGTTTTTT. This codes for CASSLEDSRSDEKLFF.

This chain links TRBV5-1 with TRBJ1-1; D ambiguous. Germline V gives CDR1 SGHRS, CDR2 YFSETQ. The CDR3 covers 15 residues. V lost 3 bases, J lost 7 bases, and 19 bases lay in between. This CDR3 is CASSSGGNLGSEAFF. CDR3 nucleotide sequence: TGCGCCAGCAGCTCCGGAGGGAACCTGGGGAGTGAAGCTTTCTTT.